These 27 T cell receptor beta chains originate from one sample sequenced in a study of blood T cell repertoires in COVID-19. Only in-frame clones appear in the TCRdb table, and some are missing; sequencing was by immunoSEQ multiplex PCR. The sample has about 150,000 clones, around 79% seen once. Source material: peripheral blood. The source is a man in his forties or fifties with active or convalescent COVID-19.

On this clone itself: The same CDR3 arises from other DNA sequences in this sample as well. This sequence joins TRBV5-1 and TRBJ1-1, with D perhaps matching TRBD1 (6 bases). V was pared by 0 bases and J by 4 bases, with 10 bases between. The CDR3 runs to 14 residues. In germline, CDR1 is SGHRS, CDR2 YFSETQ. CDR3 bases: TGCGCCAGCAGCTTGGACAGGGCGGGCACTGAAGCTTTCTTT. Translated, it gives CASSLDRAGTEAFF. The variable domain in full, completed from reference TRBV5-1 and TRBJ1-1, reads KAGVTQTPRYLIKTRGQQVTLSCSPISGHRSVSWYQQTPGQGLQFLFEYFSETQRNKGNFPGRFSGRQFSNSRSEMNVSTLELGDSALYLCASSLDRAGTEAFFGQGTRLTVV.

This rearrangement joins TRBV30 to TRBJ2-7, with D possibly being TRBD2 (5 bases). Germline V gives CDR1 GTSNPN, CDR2 SVGIG (reference sequence). CDR3 length: 15 amino acids. V was clipped by 2 bases and J by 1 base, with 15 bases between them. CDR3: CAWSMRASVSYEQYF. The CDR3 coding sequence is TGTGCCTGGAGTATGCGGGCTTCGGTGTCCTACGAGCAGTACTTC.

This chain links TRBV7-8 with TRBJ2-2, with TRBD1 identical over 9 bases. This CDR3 has 16 residues. V shed 5 bases, J shed 5 bases, and the junction held 9 bases outside the gene matches. The germline gives CDR1 SGHVS, CDR2 FQNEAQ. CDR3 residues: CASSPRGTGSTGELFF. In DNA form, the CDR3 reads TGTGCCAGCAGCCCTAGGGGGACAGGGTCAACCGGGGAGCTGTTTTTT.

The chain couples TRBV11-2 to TRBJ2-1; 10 bases are a match to TRBD2. The CDR3 has 18 amino acids. Trimming removed 2 bases from V and 0 bases from J; junction bases left unmatched: 7. Germline V gives CDR1 SGHAT, CDR2 FQNNGV. CDR3 sequence: CASSLYRRLAGSYNEQFF. The CDR3 DNA follows: TGTGCCAGCAGCTTATACCGAAGACTAGCGGGCTCCTACAATGAGCAGTTCTTC.

This sequence joins TRBV7-8 and TRBJ2-7, with D possibly being TRBD2 (6 bases). The CDR3 is 14 amino acids. CDR1 is SGHVS and CDR2 is FQNEAQ in the germline V gene. Trimming shortened V by 5 bases and J by 2 bases, and 13 bases separated the two germline ends. DNA for the CDR3: TGTGCCAGCAGCGTCTCGGGACTCCCCTACGAGCAGTACTTC. Translated, it gives CASSVSGLPYEQYF. The full variable domain, rest sourced from reference TRBV7-8 and TRBJ2-7, is GAGVSQSPRYKVAKRGQDVALRCDPISGHVSLFWYQQALGQGPEFLTYFQNEAQLDKSGLPSDRFFAERPEGSVSTLKIQRTQQEDSAVYLCASSVSGLPYEQYFGPGTRLTVT.

V and J are TRBV19 and TRBJ2-1, with TRBD2 as a possible D gene (6 bases). V lost 3 bases to trimming and J lost 6 bases, with 18 bases between them. Germline CDR1 and CDR2: LNHDA and SQIVND (reference sequence). The CDR3 runs to 16 residues. Here the CDR3 DNA reads TGTGCCAGTAGTATGAGTGGGCAGCGGGTGTTCAATGAGCAGTTCTTC. Its protein is CASSMSGQRVFNEQFF.

The chain recombines TRBV19 with TRBJ2-2; D is unresolved. There are 13 residues in the CDR3. The germline CDR1 and CDR2 sequences are LNHDA and SQIVND (reference sequence). Trimming pared 1 base from V and 8 bases from J, leaving 8 bases between. CDR3 DNA: TGTGCCAGTAGTATAGCTGGCAGGGGGGAGCTGTTTTTT. It encodes CASSIAGRGELFF.

This chain connects TRBV7-2 to TRBJ2-3, with D hard to call. Looked up from germline, CDR1 is SGHTA and CDR2 is FQGNSA. The CDR3 is made up of 13 amino acids. With 3 bases removed from V and 2 bases from J, the gap between germline ends came to 6 bases. The CDR3 nucleotides are TGTGCCAGCAGCTTCCCGGTCACAGATACGCAGTATTTT. Encoded protein: CASSFPVTDTQYF.

This clone has ten or more counts. The V gene is TRBV19, the J gene TRBJ2-4; D perhaps matches TRBD2 (5 bases). Germline assignment: CDR1 LNHDA and CDR2 SQIVND (reference sequence). The CDR3 is 13 amino acids. Trimming took off 3 bases at V and 8 bases at J, with 11 bases between the two ends. For the CDR3, the DNA is TGTGCCAGTAGTATCACCGGGATCGACATTCAGTACTTC. Amino acid sequence: CASSITGIDIQYF.

Concerning this clone itself: Different DNA sequences within this sample yield the same CDR3. This chain uses TRBV5-1 with TRBJ2-2; 7 bases line up with TRBD2. Per germline, CDR1 SGHRS and CDR2 YFSETQ. The junction had 1 base not matched to a gene; V was cut back by 2 bases and J by 0 bases. CDR3 length: 15 residues. CDR3 nucleotide sequence: TGCGCCAGCAGCTTAGCGGGAACGAACACCGGGGAGCTGTTTTTT. It is translated as CASSLAGTNTGELFF.

V usage is TRBV28 and J usage is TRBJ2-7; TRBD1 agrees at 8 bases. Germline CDR1 reads MDHEN; CDR2 reads SYDVKM. V shed 6 bases and J 7 bases; nucleotides not matched to a gene: 11. The CDR3 has 14 residues. CDR3 in amino acids: CASRDGQGTSEQYF. The CDR3 coding sequence is TGTGCCAGCAGGGACGGACAGGGCACTAGTGAGCAGTACTTC.

The chain combines TRBV19 with TRBJ2-6, with TRBD2 matching over 7 bases. This CDR3 is 17 amino acids long. CDR1 is LNHDA, CDR2 SQIVND, per germline (reference sequence). Trimming at V came to 2 bases and at J to 1 base, leaving 5 bases not matched to a gene. CDR3: CASSISVGGSGANVLTF. CDR3 DNA: TGTGCCAGTAGTATAAGTGTGGGAGGGTCTGGGGCCAACGTCCTGACTTTC.

The gene calls are TRBV30 and TRBJ2-3; TRBD1 is a possible D gene (6 bases). Deletions cut 5 bases from V and 2 bases from J, with 11 bases between. Looked up from germline, CDR1 is GTSNPN and CDR2 is SVGIG (reference sequence). CDR3 length: 13 residues. The CDR3: CAWGGQITDTQYF. As DNA, the CDR3 is TGTGCCTGGGGAGGACAGATCACAGATACGCAGTATTTT.

The chain joins TRBV5-1 to TRBJ1-1, with 8 bases lining up with TRBD1. Germline V gene data show CDR1 as SGHRS and CDR2 as YFSETQ. The CDR3 sequence is 16 residues long. V lost 4 bases and J lost 0; bases outside the gene matches: 8. CDR3 nucleotide sequence: TGCGCCAGCAGCCCGCGGGACAGGACGATGAACACTGAAGCTTTCTTT. It specifies CASSPRDRTMNTEAFF.

The chain links TRBV6-5 to TRBJ2-7, with 9 nucleotides matching TRBD1. V lost 0 bases, J lost 0 bases, and 3 bases stayed unmatched. The germline V gene encodes CDR1 MNHEY and CDR2 SVGAGI. This CDR3 has 16 amino acids. CDR3 sequence (DNA): TGTGCCAGCAGTTACTCAGGGACAGGGCCCTCCTACGAGCAGTACTTC. This codes for CASSYSGTGPSYEQYF.

The genes are TRBV27 and TRBJ2-2, with TRBD2 identical over 13 bases. Germline CDR1 and CDR2: MNHEY and SMNVEV (reference sequence). The length of the CDR3 is 19 residues. V gave up 5 bases and J gave up 2 bases; unmatched junction bases: 11. The CDR3 reads CASSLRPGLAGYNTGELFF. Here the CDR3 DNA reads TGTGCCAGCAGTCTACGGCCGGGACTAGCGGGATATAACACCGGGGAGCTGTTTTTT.

This rearrangement joins TRBV10-3 to TRBJ1-5, with 8 bases identical to TRBD1. Per the germline V gene, CDR1 is ENHRY and CDR2 is SYGVKD. Germline trimming cut 2 bases from V and 5 bases from J; bases unmatched to any gene: 2. The CDR3 has 14 residues. This chain's CDR3 is CAISEGQGDQPQHF. Written as DNA, the CDR3 is TGTGCCATCAGTGAGGGACAGGGCGATCAGCCCCAGCATTTT.

The chain couples TRBV28 to TRBJ1-2; 8 nucleotides align to TRBD1. Germline V gene data show CDR1 as MDHEN and CDR2 as SYDVKM. Germline trimming cut 5 bases from V and 4 bases from J; bases unmatched to any gene: 9. There are 15 residues in the CDR3. This CDR3 reads CASSELSGGAYGYTF. The CDR3 DNA is TGTGCCAGCAGTGAACTATCAGGGGGCGCCTATGGCTACACCTTC.

The chain has TRBV3-1 (or the pseudogene TRBV3-2) and TRBJ2-2, with 8 bases matching TRBD2. This CDR3 is built from 17 residues. CDR1 is LGHDT and CDR2 is YNNKEL in the germline V gene (reference sequence). V trimming: 0 bases; J trimming: 3 bases; junction bases outside the gene matches: 6. Here the CDR3 DNA reads TGTGCCAGCAGCCAAGATGCCGGGAGGGACCACACCGGGGAGCTGTTTTTT. This translates into CASSQDAGRDHTGELFF.

The rearrangement links TRBV5-8 to TRBJ2-3; 7 bases match TRBD2. The V and J ends lost 5 bases and 5 bases, in that order; junction bases with no gene match: 11. The CDR3 has 15 residues. Germline values: CDR1 SGHTS, CDR2 YDEGEE. Written as DNA, the CDR3 is TGTGCCAGCAGACCCCGTCTAGCGGTCGGAGATACGCAGTATTTT. This sequence encodes CASRPRLAVGDTQYF.

This clone was observed a handful of times. The chain is built from TRBV5-1 and TRBJ1-2; 8 nucleotides align to TRBD1. The junction had 9 bases not matched to a gene; V was cut back by 6 bases and J by 5 bases. Germline loops: CDR1 SGHRS, CDR2 YFSETQ. The CDR3 is 14 residues long. The CDR3 protein is CASNRQGIGYGYTF. The DNA for the CDR3 is TGCGCCAGCAACCGACAGGGGATAGGGTATGGCTACACCTTC.

V and J are TRBV6-5 and TRBJ2-3; 7 bases line up with TRBD2. CDR3 size: 13 residues. V trimming: 10 bases; J trimming: 8 bases; junction bases outside the gene matches: 12. Germline V lookup: CDR1 MNHEY, CDR2 SVGAGI. CDR3 region: CATSQRDWGTQYF. The DNA for the CDR3 is TGTGCCACCTCCCAGCGGGATTGGGGTACGCAGTATTTT.

The V gene is TRBV12-3 or TRBV12-4, the J gene TRBJ1-5; the D is unclear. This CDR3 comprises 13 residues. The V and J ends lost 4 bases and 4 bases respectively, with 8 bases between them. The CDR3 DNA reads TGTGCCAGCAGTTGGAGGGAAAATCAGCCCCAGCATTTT. Amino acid sequence: CASSWRENQPQHF.

The gene calls are TRBV11-1 and TRBJ2-1; TRBD1 matches at 7 bases. Germline V gene lookup returns CDR1 SGHAT and CDR2 FQDESV (reference sequence). J gave up 2 bases and V 4 bases, and 5 bases lay outside the gene matches. This CDR3 comprises 15 residues. CDR3 loop: CASSSRTGPYNEQFF. DNA for the CDR3: TGTGCCAGCAGCTCGCGGACAGGACCCTACAATGAGCAGTTCTTC.

The V call is TRBV24-1, the J call TRBJ2-2; unclear D gene. This CDR3 is 15 amino acids long. Germline V gene sequence: CDR1 KGHDR, CDR2 SFDVKD. V was clipped by 1 base and J by 6 bases, with 11 bases between them. DNA of the CDR3: TGTGCCACCAGTGATTTCCCCAACAGACCCGGGGAGCTGTTTTTT. It specifies CATSDFPNRPGELFF.

This clone was counted a few times. This chain joins TRBV2 and TRBJ2-7; D is unresolved. The V end lost 5 bases, the J end lost 2 bases, and 4 bases lay between the germline ends. There are 11 residues in the CDR3. Germline CDR1 reads SNHLY; CDR2 reads FYNNEI. Written as DNA, the CDR3 is TGTGCCAGCAGTCCCACCTACGAGCAGTACTTC. It codes for CASSPTYEQYF.

This chain connects TRBV4-2 to TRBJ2-3, with D perhaps matching TRBD2 (6 bases). CDR3 length equals 17 residues. Per the germline V gene, CDR1 is LGHNA and CDR2 is YNFKEQ. Trimming stripped 0 bases from V and 3 bases from J, with 16 bases between. The CDR3 nucleotides are TGTGCCAGCAGCCAAGAATTCGGGAGATTAAGAACAGATACGCAGTATTTT. Residues: CASSQEFGRLRTDTQYF.